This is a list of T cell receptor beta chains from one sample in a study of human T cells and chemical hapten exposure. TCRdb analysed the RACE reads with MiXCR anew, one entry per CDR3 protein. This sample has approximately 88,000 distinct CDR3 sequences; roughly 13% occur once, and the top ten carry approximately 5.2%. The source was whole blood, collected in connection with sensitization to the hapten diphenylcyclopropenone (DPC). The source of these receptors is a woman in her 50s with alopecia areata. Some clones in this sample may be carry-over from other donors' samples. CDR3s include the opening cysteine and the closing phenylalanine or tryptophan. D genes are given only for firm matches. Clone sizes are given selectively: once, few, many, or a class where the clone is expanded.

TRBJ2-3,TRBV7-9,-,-,CASSARDFPPKITDTQYF,TGTGCCAGCAGCGCCCGGGACTTCCCCCCTAAAATCACAGATACGCAGTATTTT
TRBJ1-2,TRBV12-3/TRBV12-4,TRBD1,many,CASSTRDRGPYGYTF,TGTGCCAGCAGTACCCGGGACAGGGGGCCCTATGGCTACACCTTC
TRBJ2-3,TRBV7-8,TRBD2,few,CASSRSGTSGDTQYF,TGTGCCAGCAGCCGTTCGGGGACTAGCGGGGATACGCAGTATTTT
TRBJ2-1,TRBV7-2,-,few,CASESSGTGNEQFF,TGTGCCAGCGAATCGAGCGGAACGGGCAATGAGCAGTTCTTC
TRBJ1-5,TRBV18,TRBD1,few,CASSPDRGSIQPQHF,TGTGCCAGCTCACCCGACAGGGGGTCTATTCAGCCCCAGCATTTT
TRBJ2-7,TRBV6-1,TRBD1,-,CASSVGTGHSYEQYF,TGTGCCAGCTCAGTGGGGACAGGACATTCCTACGAGCAGTACTTC
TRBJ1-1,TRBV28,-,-,CASSPQRELSEAFF,TGTGCCAGCAGTCCCCAGAGGGAACTATCTGAAGCTTTCTTT
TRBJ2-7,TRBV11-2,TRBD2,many,CASSPSGRRNYEQYF,TGTGCCAGCAGCCCTAGCGGGAGGCGAAACTACGAGCAGTACTTC
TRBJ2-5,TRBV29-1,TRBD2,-,CSVEVREGETQYF,TGCAGCGTTGAAGTGCGGGAGGGAGAGACCCAGTACTTC
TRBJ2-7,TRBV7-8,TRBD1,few,CASSSPGTAYEQYF,TGTGCCAGCAGCTCCCCCGGGACAGCCTACGAGCAGTACTTC
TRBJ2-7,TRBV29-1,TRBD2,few,CSVSLAGGGYEQYF,TGCAGCGTTAGTCTAGCGGGAGGAGGTTACGAGCAGTACTTC
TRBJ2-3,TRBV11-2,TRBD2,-,CASSPSAGGWSGQYF,TGTGCCAGCAGCCCATCAGCGGGAGGGTGGTCAGGGCAGTATTTT
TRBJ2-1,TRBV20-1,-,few,CSARTRQTYNEQFF,TGCAGTGCTAGAACGAGACAGACCTACAATGAGCAGTTCTTC
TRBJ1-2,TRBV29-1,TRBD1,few,CSVDVTGAQGYTF,TGCAGCGTTGATGTGACAGGGGCCCAGGGCTACACCTTC
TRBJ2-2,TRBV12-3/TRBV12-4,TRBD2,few,CASTPSGSGGELFF,TGTGCCAGCACTCCTAGCGGGAGCGGCGGGGAGCTGTTTTTT
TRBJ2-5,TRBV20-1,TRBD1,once,CSASFTGGKETQYF,TGCAGTGCCTCTTTTACAGGGGGCAAAGAGACCCAGTACTTC
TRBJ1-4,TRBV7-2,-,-,CASSLGSGATNEKLFF,TGTGCCAGCAGCTTAGGCTCAGGTGCAACTAATGAAAAACTGTTTTTT
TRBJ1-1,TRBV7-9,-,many,CASSFSQVGTEAFF,TGTGCCAGCAGCTTTTCACAGGTTGGTACTGAAGCTTTCTTT
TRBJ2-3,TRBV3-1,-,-,CASSNLDTQYF,TGTGCCAGCAGCAACTTAGATACGCAGTATTTT
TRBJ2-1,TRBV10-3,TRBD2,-,CAMTPGLAGAEEQFF,TGTGCCATGACACCGGGACTAGCGGGAGCGGAAGAGCAGTTCTTC
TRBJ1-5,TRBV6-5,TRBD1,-,CASRPTGGSQPQHF,TGTGCCAGCAGGCCGACAGGGGGTAGTCAGCCCCAGCATTTT
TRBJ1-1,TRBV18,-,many,CASSPPGTVNTEAFF,TGTGCCAGCTCACCACCGGGTACAGTGAACACTGAAGCTTTCTTT
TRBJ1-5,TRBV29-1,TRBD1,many,CSVGQARNQPQHF,TGCAGCGTGGGACAGGCCCGCAATCAGCCCCAGCATTTT
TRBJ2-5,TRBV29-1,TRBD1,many,CSAGQVEGTQYF,TGCAGCGCGGGACAGGTGGAAGGGACCCAGTACTTC